What follows is one T cell receptor (beta chain) and its context. Its target is not known. This sample was included in a study of T cell repertoires in cytomegalovirus infection. Overall study context: Public TCR beta signatures indicated both CMV infection and matching HLA type.

General study results and limits: Dominant in the ex vivo response were TCR beta clonotypes restricted by HLA-C and specific for CMV. Pooled public TCR beta family frequency picked out CMV carriers with the relevant HLA.

TCRdb re-analysed the reads in MiXCR, keeping a single row per CDR3 protein. The table includes roughly 300,000 distinct CDR3 sequences, around 25% detected once. Trimming left V 0 bases short and J 5 bases short, with 7 bases between. CDR3 length: 14 residues. Germline V gene sequence: CDR1 KGHDR, CDR2 SFDVKD. The receptor comes from a human donor in good health (CMV status not recorded). Some clones in this sample may be carry-over from other donors' samples. The sequencing sample was made of PBMCs. The chain couples TRBV24-1 to TRBJ1-5; D not resolved. The CDR3 region is CATSDLTDHQPQHF. The CDR3 coding sequence is TGTGCCACCAGTGATTTGACGGACCATCAGCCCCAGCATTTT.